A selection of T cell receptor beta chains follows, all from one sample in a study of T cell changes during pregnancy in multiple sclerosis. Sequencing used immunoSEQ multiplex PCR; TCRdb keeps in-frame clones, though not all of them. The sample contains tens of thousands of clones, roughly 91% of which appear only once. Sequencing used peripheral blood, obtained after pregnancy. These receptors came from a female donor in good health, enrolled as a control in a pregnancy study. Each CDR3 is given with its conserved first and last residue.

TRBJ1-4	TRBV7-8	CASSLMSEKLFF
TRBJ2-1	TRBV30	CAWSVLWAGNNEQFF
TRBJ1-5	TRBV7-8	CASSLERSAGDNQPQHF
TRBJ2-7	TRBV4-3	CASSQDSSPEQYF
TRBJ1-1	TRBV19	CASSAGDRNTEAFF
TRBJ2-7	TRBV9	CASSPYRVSYEQYF
TRBJ1-1	TRBV19	CASLASSYTEAFF
TRBJ1-1	TRBV5-1	CASSLFYGKNTEAFF
TRBJ1-5	TRBV7-2	CASSSEGGVQPQHF
TRBJ2-7	TRBV5-5	CASSLRRGGSSGNVYEQYF
TRBJ2-3	TRBV15	CATSRAGRTDTQYF
TRBJ1-2	TRBV7-8	CASSFGTGVGYGYTF
TRBJ2-1	TRBV18	CASSPDSSYNEQFF
TRBJ1-3	TRBV13	CASNEDRGDTIYF
TRBJ1-2	TRBV29-1	CSADRGQANYGYTF
TRBJ1-3	TRBV19	CASSQGQGGNTIYF
TRBJ2-5	TRBV2	CASSTGLQETQYF
TRBJ2-2	TRBV9	CASSVGPSGASGELFF
TRBJ2-1	TRBV19	CATLAGASYNEQFF
TRBJ2-3	TRBV28	CASRLFGTSTDTQYF
TRBJ1-1	TRBV5-6	CASSQGNLGNTEAFF
TRBJ1-2	TRBV16	CASSQSAGVNYGYTF
TRBJ2-3	TRBV19	CASSINVGTGGTDTQYF
TRBJ1-1	TRBV9	CASSSGDTEAFF
TRBJ2-7	TRBV4-2	CASSPGLTSYEQYF
TRBJ1-1	TRBV2	CASSPFDSLNTEAFF
TRBJ2-7	TRBV7-8	CASSPTGTGSSYEQYF
TRBJ1-2	TRBV9	CASSAPVEGPYGYTF
TRBJ2-1	TRBV4-1	CASSQDLELEQFF
TRBJ1-2	TRBV6-1	CASSEKGGTNYGYTF
TRBJ1-5	TRBV7-9	CASSPYSNQPQHF
TRBJ1-4	TRBV29-1	CSVGSVNEKLFF
TRBJ1-6	TRBV18	CASSPSGQGNSPLHF
TRBJ2-3	TRBV12-5	CASGHAVVDTQYF